The 9 T cell receptor beta chains in this list originate from one sample, sequenced in a study of blood T cell repertoires in COVID-19. TCRdb keeps only in-frame clones here, not all; method: immunoSEQ multiplex PCR. The table records just over 650,000 clones, 80% to 90% of them present only once. Material: peripheral blood. The receptor source for this set is a woman between 18 and 30 years old with acute or convalescent COVID-19.

This chain connects TRBV12-3 or TRBV12-4 to TRBJ1-2, with 7 bases aligning to TRBD1. The CDR3 has 13 residues. V shed 4 bases and J 9 bases; nucleotides not matched to a gene: 8. The CDR3 spells CASSWGATGSYTF. In nucleotides, the CDR3 is TGTGCCAGCAGTTGGGGGGCGACAGGGAGCTACACCTTC.

V usage is TRBV6-4 and J usage is TRBJ1-2; 9 bases match TRBD1. The length of the CDR3 is 16 residues. J gave up 0 bases and V 5 bases, and 7 bases lay outside the gene matches. CDR1 and CDR2 (germline): MRHNA, SNTAGT. The CDR3 loop reads CASSPGQGDSNYGYTF. The CDR3 nucleotides read TGTGCCAGCAGTCCGGGACAGGGAGATTCTAACTATGGCTACACCTTC.

In the case of this clone: The sample carries other DNA sequences with the same CDR3. This chain connects TRBV9 to TRBJ2-7; tentative D call: TRBD2 (7 bases). V lost 0 bases to trimming and J lost 0 bases, with 10 bases between them. This CDR3 is built from 15 residues. CDR1 is SGDLS, CDR2 YYNGEE, per germline. CDR3 DNA: TGTGCCAGCAGCGTAGGGGGGGGCAACTCCTACGAGCAGTACTTC. Translating it yields CASSVGGGNSYEQYF.

About this clone itself: The sample carries other DNA sequences with the same CDR3. J is TRBJ1-2 and V is TRBV27; D is possibly TRBD1 (6 bases). This CDR3 is 14 amino acids long. Germline V gene data show CDR1 as MNHEY and CDR2 as SMNVEV (reference sequence). The germline V and J ends were trimmed by 4 bases and 2 bases, with 11 bases remaining between them. CDR3 in DNA: TGTGCCAGCAGTTCCCCGGGACACAACTATGGCTACACCTTC. It yields the protein CASSSPGHNYGYTF.

This chain uses TRBV20-1 with TRBJ1-4; a weak D match, TRBD1 (6 bases). The CDR3 covers 13 residues. V lost 3 bases and J 7 bases, leaving 12 bases between the germline ends. Germline V gene lookup returns CDR1 DFQATT and CDR2 SNEGSKA (reference sequence). The CDR3 DNA follows: TGCAGTGCTAGTCCCAGGGGTACTGAAAAACTGTTTTTT. Its protein product is CSASPRGTEKLFF.

J is TRBJ1-1 and V is TRBV30; no definite D call. Trimming left V 3 bases short and J 2 bases short, with 10 bases between. The CDR3 has 13 residues. Germline CDR1 reads GTSNPN; CDR2 reads SVGIG (reference sequence). The chain's CDR3 is CAWRRAFNTEAFF. In nucleotides, the CDR3 is TGTGCCTGGAGACGAGCTTTTAACACTGAAGCTTTCTTT.

This chain links TRBV13 with TRBJ1-5; maybe TRBD1 (5 bases). The CDR3 is 15 amino acids. With 4 bases removed from V and 6 bases from J, the gap between germline ends came to 16 bases. Germline V gene lookup returns CDR1 PRHDT and CDR2 FYEKMQ (reference sequence). DNA for the CDR3: TGTGCCAGCAGCTCCCGCGGGGAAACAGGTCAGCCCCAGCATTTT. Residues: CASSSRGETGQPQHF.

The rearrangement joins TRBV20-1 to TRBJ1-2, with D hard to call. This CDR3 comprises 13 residues. V lost 3 bases to trimming and J lost 3 bases, with 11 bases between them. Germline-derived CDR1 and CDR2 are DFQATT and SNEGSKA (reference sequence). The CDR3 DNA reads TGCAGTGCTAGTAGCGAGGCCCACTATGGCTACACCTTC. Protein product: CSASSEAHYGYTF.

This chain links TRBV6-5 with TRBJ2-1, with a weak D call TRBD2 (6 bases). The V gene's germline CDR1 is MNHEY and CDR2 SVGAGI. CDR3 length equals 16 residues. The ends were cut back, 4 bases at V and 7 bases at J, with 20 bases in the middle. The CDR3 nucleotides are TGTGCCAGCAGTTCCCACTCTGCGGGGTCCGGGAATGAGCAGTTCTTC. Protein sequence: CASSSHSAGSGNEQFF.